The table lists the clone carrying this T cell receptor (beta chain) with a count of one. What it binds is unknown. The assay was immunoSEQ multiplex PCR, and TCRdb's table has in-frame clones only and misses some. The data show roughly 66,000 clones, 92% seen once. Germline CDR1 and CDR2: PRHDT and FYEKMQ (reference sequence). The CDR3 totals 15 residues. Germline trimming cut 3 bases from V and 4 bases from J; bases unmatched to any gene: 4. Unstimulated regulatory T cells (CD4+CD25+CD127-), CD4+CD25- non-regulatory cells, CD4 and CD8 cells were FACS-sorted from thawed PBMCs. The data derive from a study of Tregs in tolerant kidney transplant recipients. General study findings and limits: Some patients' samples used different primers over time, so nucleotide sequences weren't comparable.

This clonotype was sampled from a human donor who received a combined kidney and bone marrow transplant. The sequences come from CD8+ T cells from blood, collected before the transplant. This chain connects TRBV13 to TRBJ2-1; TRBD2 matches 9 bases. CDR3 amino acids: CASSFRAGGYNEQFF. Here the CDR3 DNA reads TGTGCCAGCAGCTTCCGAGCGGGGGGATACAATGAGCAGTTCTTC.